This T cell receptor (beta chain) was sequenced for a study of technical replicates of blood from a few donors. This clone was detected once. The method was immunoSEQ multiplex PCR; TCRdb's version includes in-frame clones alone and lacks a portion of them. The sample contains around 67,000 clones, 95% to 96% of which appear only once. Germline-derived CDR1 and CDR2 are SGHTA and FQGNSA. The V and J ends lost 5 bases and 6 bases, in that order; junction bases with no gene match: 9. The CDR3 is 15 residues long. The receptor's source is a human donor in good health. The gene calls are TRBV7-2 and TRBJ2-4; 8 positions agree with TRBD2. Sequenced: T cells isolated from PBMCs. The CDR3 sequence: CASSLGLALLNIQYF. The DNA for the CDR3 is TGTGCCAGCAGCCTAGGACTAGCATTATTAAACATTCAGTACTTC.